Sequencing of this T cell receptor beta chain was carried out in a study of monozygotic twins with inflammatory bowel disease. Overall study results and limits: With others, IBD patients shared fewer clonotypes than healthy twins did, especially with disease activity.

CDR3 length equals 14 residues. Turning to this clonotype: Its target is unknown.

Used for each TCR library was 3,000 to 3,500 ng of total RNA. Across eight separate reactions for each sample, cDNA was made. Template switching incorporated UMIs with a 6-nucleotide sample barcode. TCRdb reanalyzed the 5' RACE reads and collapses them to one entry per CDR3 protein, without DNA. The sample spans some 89,000 distinct CDR3 sequences; the ten largest clones claim approximately 7%. This clonotype originated in a human donor with ulcerative colitis or Crohn's disease, or a healthy co-twin of an affected twin (not recorded which). The sample taken for sequencing was blood. The chain uses TRBV12-3 or TRBV12-4 and TRBJ1-1. The CDR3 loop reads CASSPGRLDTEAFF.